This TCR beta chain derives from a study of T cells in Graves' hyperthyroidism and ophthalmopathy. The CDR3 totals 10 residues. With 3 bases removed from V and 8 bases from J, the gap between germline ends came to 7 bases. Germline CDR1 reads SQVTM; CDR2 reads ANQGSEA. Amplified regions were TCR beta CDR3 sequences from RNA transcripts. When the TCR CDR3 underwent first-round RT-PCR, the HTBI primer set was used. TCRdb reanalysed the multiplex PCR reads using MiXCR and keeps one entry per CDR3 protein. The data hold about 530,000 distinct CDR3 sequences, with more than 15% observed a single time. The sequenced sample consisted of blood. The chain combines TRBV29-1 with TRBJ1-2; no clear D gene. This sequence was found in a young woman with Graves' ophthalmopathy. CDR3 sequence: CSVDADGYTF. The CDR3 nucleotides read TGCAGCGTTGACGCCGACGGCTACACCTTC. The complete variable domain, with remaining parts taken from reference TRBV29-1 and TRBJ1-2, reads SAVISQKPSRDICQRGTSLTIQCQVDSQVTMMFWYRQQPGQSLTLIATANQGSEATYESGFVIDKFPISRPNLTFSTLTVSNMSPEDSSIYLCSVDADGYTFGSGTRLTVV.